This T cell receptor beta chain was sequenced for a study of regulatory T cells in long-lasting Graves disease. Time point here: persistent/refractory GD, antithyroid drugs over 5 years with positive TRAb. Isolated PBMC RNA provided the starting material for the TCR library. Graves' disease diagnosis used American Thyroid Association guidelines. The authors built TCR beta libraries using iRepertoire HTBI primers and Arm-PCR of CDR3 regions. From the multiplex PCR reads, TCRdb called clonotypes with MiXCR, one entry per CDR3 protein. The sample holds roughly 700,000 distinct CDR3 sequences; about 30% are singletons and the top ten take about 42%. Trimming stripped 0 bases from V and 8 bases from J, with 19 bases between. Germline V CDR1 and CDR2: SEHNR, FQNEAQ (reference sequence). The CDR3 sequence is 16 residues long.

This material consisted of peripheral blood mononuclear cells (PBMCs), taken when the disease was refractory, from a patient treated with antithyroid drugs. The V call is TRBV7-9, the J call TRBJ1-2, with D unclear. This sequence was found in a female donor with Graves disease. CDR3 loop: CASSLASDEARRGYTF. The CDR3, as DNA: TGTGCCAGCAGCTTAGCCTCGGACGAGGCGAGGCGGGGCTACACCTTC.